These T cell receptor beta chains were read from a single sample in a study of CD8 T cells in ankylosing spondylitis. Using its own MiXCR run on the 5' RACE reads, TCRdb lists one record per CDR3 protein. The sample carries 200,000 to 300,000 distinct CDR3 sequences, about 10% recorded once. The material sequenced was blood, either unsorted or a sorted T cell fraction (not recorded which). These receptors all stem from a male donor with ankylosing spondylitis or in good health (not recorded which). The CDR3 runs from the conserved cysteine through the conserved F or W. A D gene is named only where the DNA matches it firmly. Clone size is given for some rows only: seen once, a few or many times, or a class if the clone is expanded.

clone size	D gene	V gene	J gene	CDR3 protein	CDR3 DNA
many	TRBD1	TRBV11-2	TRBJ1-2	CASSSRSGQANGYTF	TGTGCCAGCAGCTCCCGATCGGGACAGGCTAATGGCTACACCTTC
-	TRBD1	TRBV25-1	TRBJ1-2	CASSEPGQGGGYTF	TGTGCCAGCAGTGAACCCGGACAGGGCGGAGGCTACACCTTC
-	TRBD1	TRBV14	TRBJ2-7	CASSQDPGGYEQYF	TGTGCCAGCAGCCAAGACCCAGGGGGCTACGAGCAGTACTTC
-	TRBD2	TRBV7-9	TRBJ2-5	CASIVAGVSPETQYF	TGTGCCAGCATCGTAGCGGGGGTTTCGCCGGAGACCCAGTACTTC
few	-	TRBV11-3	TRBJ2-1	CASSLGGVLRESEQFF	TGTGCCAGCAGCTTAGGGGGGGTCCTCCGGGAGAGTGAGCAGTTCTTC
many	-	TRBV29-1	TRBJ1-4	CSVLFTGEKLFF	TGCAGCGTTCTATTTACAGGTGAAAAACTGTTTTTT
few	-	TRBV7-8	TRBJ1-5	CASSLGDGGPQHF	TGTGCCAGCAGCTTAGGAGATGGGGGGCCCCAGCATTTT
many	-	TRBV29-1	TRBJ1-1	CSVHAGLNTEAFF	TGCAGCGTTCATGCGGGCCTTAACACTGAAGCTTTCTTT
many	TRBD2	TRBV10-3	TRBJ2-3	CAISVGRLAGVTDTQYF	TGTGCCATCAGTGTTGGGCGCCTAGCGGGGGTCACAGATACGCAGTATTTT
many	-	TRBV10-2	TRBJ2-2	CASSEQTGELFF	TGCGCCAGCAGCGAACAGACCGGGGAGCTGTTTTTT
many	-	TRBV5-1	TRBJ2-7	CASSLYLEGYEQYF	TGCGCCAGCAGCTTGTACTTAGAGGGTTACGAGCAGTACTTC
many	TRBD1	TRBV10-3	TRBJ1-1	CAISEQQGYTEAFF	TGTGCCATCAGTGAACAACAGGGGTATACTGAAGCTTTCTTT
few	-	TRBV5-1	TRBJ1-6	CASSSGQPNPYNSPLHF	TGCGCCAGCAGCAGCGGACAGCCAAACCCCTATAATTCACCCCTCCACTTT
few	-	TRBV7-6	TRBJ1-2	CASSANLDSFTYGYTF	TGTGCCAGCAGCGCAAACTTGGACAGCTTCACCTATGGCTACACCTTC
many	TRBD2	TRBV10-2	TRBJ2-1	CATLRAGGGGNEQFF	TGCGCCACGCTTCGAGCGGGGGGAGGGGGCAATGAGCAGTTCTTC
many	TRBD2	TRBV9	TRBJ2-1	CASSVDGSGSRTYNEQFF	TGTGCCAGCAGCGTAGATGGTAGCGGGAGCCGTACCTACAATGAGCAGTTCTTC
medium-sized	-	TRBV12-3/TRBV12-4	TRBJ2-1	CASSFRSPSKQFF	TGTGCCAGCAGTTTTAGGTCCCCCAGTAAGCAGTTCTTC
many	TRBD1	TRBV12-3/TRBV12-4	TRBJ2-7	CASSPGGHSYEQYF	TGTGCCAGCAGTCCAGGGGGTCATTCCTACGAGCAGTACTTC
few	TRBD2	TRBV7-8	TRBJ2-5	CASSRLASNIETQYF	TGTGCCAGCAGCCGACTAGCGAGTAATATAGAGACCCAGTACTTC
many	-	TRBV20-1	TRBJ2-7	CSAAALSSYEQYF	TGCAGTGCTGCAGCCCTCTCCTCCTACGAGCAGTACTTC
many	-	TRBV5-1	TRBJ2-7	CASSLGLSGENFNEQYF	TGCGCCAGCAGCTTGGGACTCTCGGGGGAGAATTTCAACGAGCAGTACTTC
many	-	TRBV11-2	TRBJ1-3	CASAIGADTIYF	TGTGCCAGCGCGATAGGGGCAGACACCATATATTTT
many	-	TRBV29-1	TRBJ2-6	CSVGLSGANVLTF	TGCAGCGTTGGCCTATCTGGGGCCAACGTCCTGACTTTC
few	-	TRBV2	TRBJ2-1	CASSTSSHEQFF	TGTGCCAGCAGTACTAGCTCTCATGAGCAGTTCTTC
many	TRBD2	TRBV5-1	TRBJ2-1	CASSFGPSGMVGNEQFF	TGCGCCAGCAGCTTTGGCCCTAGCGGGATGGTCGGCAATGAGCAGTTCTTC
few	TRBD2	TRBV20-1	TRBJ2-1	CSARILAGMNEQFF	TGCAGTGCTAGAATTTTAGCGGGGATGAATGAGCAGTTCTTC
-	TRBD2	TRBV20-1	TRBJ2-3	CSARGGSGGTDTQYF	TGCAGTGCTAGGGGGGGCAGCGGGGGAACAGATACGCAGTATTTT
few	-	TRBV14	TRBJ2-3	CASSHPGWSTDTQYF	TGTGCCAGCAGCCATCCAGGGTGGAGCACAGATACGCAGTATTTT
many	TRBD1	TRBV29-1	TRBJ1-2	CSANRQGGHGYTF	TGCAGCGCCAACCGACAGGGTGGCCATGGCTACACCTTC
many	-	TRBV7-2	TRBJ2-7	CASSLTGESEQYF	TGTGCCAGCAGCCTCACGGGGGAGTCCGAGCAGTACTTC
few	TRBD1	TRBV20-1	TRBJ2-7	CSASDRGYEQYF	TGCAGTGCTAGCGACAGGGGGTACGAGCAGTACTTC
-	-	TRBV5-5	TRBJ2-2	CASSFSDTGELFF	TGTGCCAGCAGCTTCTCAGACACCGGGGAGCTGTTTTTT
few	-	TRBV2	TRBJ2-2	CASSEEPGELFF	TGTGCCAGCAGTGAAGAACCCGGGGAGCTGTTTTTT